A selection of T cell receptor beta chains follows, all from one sample in a study of identical twins. TCRdb ran MiXCR on the 5' RACE reads and lists one entry per CDR3 protein. The table records about 100,000 distinct CDR3 sequences, about 6.1% of them present only once. The specimen sequenced was memory T cells sorted from blood. These receptors all stem from a woman between 50 and 59 years old in good health. CDR3s include the opening cysteine and the closing phenylalanine or tryptophan. Fields, in order: V gene, J gene, clone size, D gene, CDR3 protein, CDR3 DNA. The D gene is left open where the match is weak. A row's size may be missing; if present it is once, few, many or a size class.

TRBV9	TRBJ1-3	few	-	CASSVAQASSGNTIYF	TGTGCCAGCAGCGTAGCCCAGGCGAGCTCTGGAAACACCATATATTTT
TRBV5-4	TRBJ2-4	medium-sized	-	CASSLEGRLAKNIQYF	TGTGCCAGCAGCTTGGAGGGGCGCTTAGCCAAAAACATTCAGTACTTC
TRBV28	TRBJ1-3	few	-	CASKLTQGLDTIYF	TGTGCCAGCAAGCTAACTCAGGGGTTGGACACCATATATTTT
TRBV21-1	TRBJ2-3	many	-	CASKWGASGSPELTDTQYF	TGTGCCAGCAAATGGGGGGCTAGCGGGAGTCCGGAGCTCACAGATACGCAGTATTTT
TRBV10-3	TRBJ2-3	many	TRBD1	CAIGQGHTDTQYF	TGTGCCATCGGACAGGGCCACACAGATACGCAGTATTTT
TRBV28	TRBJ1-2	many	-	CASSSYHGYTF	TGTGCCAGCAGTTCTTATCATGGCTACACCTTC
TRBV12-3/TRBV12-4	TRBJ2-7	many	-	CASKIGRRTYEQYF	TGTGCCAGCAAGATAGGACGGAGAACCTACGAGCAGTACTTC
TRBV7-2	TRBJ2-1	many	-	CASSWDGGSYNEQFF	TGTGCCAGCAGCTGGGACGGGGGATCCTACAATGAGCAGTTCTTC
TRBV20-1	TRBJ2-7	-	-	CSAGDSYEQYF	TGCAGTGCAGGGGACTCCTACGAGCAGTACTTC
TRBV7-2	TRBJ2-7	-	TRBD2	CASSPTSGPYELYF	TGTGCCAGCAGCCCCACTAGCGGACCCTACGAACTGTACTTC
TRBV4-2	TRBJ2-2	-	TRBD1	CASRRGQGGGELFF	TGTGCCAGCAGGCGCGGACAGGGAGGCGGGGAGCTGTTTTTT
TRBV18	TRBJ2-3	many	-	CASSPPGGGLNTDTQYF	TGTGCCAGCTCACCACCGGGCGGGGGCCTAAACACAGATACGCAGTATTTT
TRBV2	TRBJ1-2	many	-	CASSGTNYGYTF	TGTGCCAGCAGTGGGACTAACTATGGCTACACCTTC
TRBV25-1	TRBJ2-1	many	TRBD2	CASNKGLAIFKFF	TGTGCCAGCAACAAGGGACTAGCGATATTTAAGTTCTTC
TRBV20-1	TRBJ2-5	-	TRBD2	CSASGGYQETQYF	TGCAGTGCTAGCGGGGGGTACCAAGAGACCCAGTACTTC
TRBV3-1	TRBJ2-5	-	TRBD2	CASSQEGEGDETQYF	TGTGCCAGCAGCCAAGAGGGGGAGGGTGACGAGACCCAGTACTTC
TRBV15	TRBJ1-1	few	-	CATSRQGGTEAFF	TGTGCCACCAGCAGACAGGGAGGAACTGAAGCTTTCTTT
TRBV14	TRBJ2-5	many	TRBD2	CASSRVVAGVGLQETQYF	TGTGCCAGCAGCCGCGTTGTGGCGGGAGTGGGCCTCCAAGAGACCCAGTACTTC
TRBV20-1	TRBJ2-1	many	-	CSARVEGSRLNNEQFF	TGCAGTGCTAGAGTGGAAGGGAGTCGGCTAAACAATGAGCAGTTCTTC
TRBV29-1	TRBJ2-1	many	-	CSLPLGSEQFF	TGCAGCTTGCCCCTGGGATCTGAGCAGTTCTTC
TRBV6-1	TRBJ1-2	many	TRBD1	CASSETGWAGYTF	TGTGCCAGCAGTGAGACAGGGTGGGCCGGCTACACCTTC
TRBV18	TRBJ2-7	-	TRBD1	CASSTNDRAEQYF	TGTGCCAGCTCAACAAACGACAGGGCCGAGCAGTACTTC
TRBV7-7	TRBJ2-5	many	TRBD2	CASSSRLAETQYF	TGTGCTAGCAGCTCCCGACTAGCAGAGACCCAGTACTTC
TRBV25-1	TRBJ2-7	many	-	CASSPTSPFQQYF	TGTGCCAGCAGTCCCACTAGTCCCTTTCAGCAGTACTTC
TRBV5-1	TRBJ2-7	many	TRBD2	CASSLVAGAYEQYF	TGCGCCAGCAGCTTGGTGGCGGGAGCCTACGAGCAGTACTTC
TRBV7-2	TRBJ2-5	medium-sized	-	CASSREGNLGETQYF	TGTGCCAGCAGCCGAGAGGGTAATCTGGGAGAGACCCAGTACTTC
TRBV3-1	TRBJ1-6	many	-	CAISDSNSPLHF	TGTGCCATCAGCGACAGTAATTCACCCCTCCACTTT
TRBV14	TRBJ2-1	-	-	CASSHFTGTSDSYNEQFF	TGTGCCAGCAGCCATTTCACCGGGACGTCCGACTCCTACAATGAGCAGTTCTTC
TRBV20-1	TRBJ2-1	many	-	CSAREGVLAVGNEQFF	TGCAGTGCTAGAGAAGGAGTTCTAGCCGTAGGTAATGAGCAGTTCTTC
TRBV5-1	TRBJ2-2	many	TRBD2	CASSSGLAGELFF	TGCGCCAGCAGCTCGGGACTAGCCGGGGAGCTGTTTTTT
TRBV9	TRBJ2-5	many	-	CASSAPRGPETQYF	TGTGCCAGCAGCGCCCCGAGGGGTCCAGAGACCCAGTACTTC
TRBV6-2/TRBV6-3	TRBJ2-1	many	TRBD2	CASNQRGTWNEQFF	TGTGCCAGCAATCAGCGGGGTACGTGGAATGAGCAGTTCTTC
TRBV7-8	TRBJ2-2	many	-	CASSLASQGSTGELFF	TGTGCCAGCAGCTTAGCTTCGCAGGGTTCGACCGGGGAGCTGTTTTTT
TRBV30	TRBJ2-2	many	TRBD1	CAWKADTGVRGELFF	TGTGCCTGGAAGGCCGACACAGGGGTCCGCGGGGAGCTGTTTTTT
TRBV20-1	TRBJ2-1	few	TRBD2	CSATQTSGRVENEQFF	TGCAGTGCTACCCAAACTAGCGGGAGAGTTGAGAATGAGCAGTTCTTC
TRBV6-5	TRBJ2-7	many	-	CASTRGVTYEQYF	TGTGCCAGCACCAGGGGAGTCACCTACGAGCAGTACTTC
TRBV19	TRBJ1-2	few	-	CASSAPGRSPGYTF	TGTGCCAGTAGTGCCCCGGGGCGCAGTCCGGGCTACACCTTC
TRBV20-1	TRBJ1-2	many	TRBD1	CSAQDRGDGYTF	TGCAGTGCTCAGGACAGGGGGGATGGCTACACCTTC
TRBV19	TRBJ1-6	few	TRBD1	CASSMLTGLNSPLHF	TGTGCCAGTAGTATGTTGACAGGGTTAAATTCACCCCTCCACTTT
TRBV9	TRBJ2-1	-	TRBD2	CASSVGLAGASLLDNEQFF	TGTGCCAGCAGCGTCGGACTAGCGGGAGCCTCCCTATTGGACAATGAGCAGTTCTTC
TRBV4-1	TRBJ1-5	many	-	CASSQEWQGNQPQHF	TGCGCCAGCAGCCAAGAATGGCAGGGGAATCAGCCCCAGCATTTT
TRBV10-3	TRBJ2-2	many	TRBD2	CAIKLREDTGELFF	TGTGCCATCAAGCTGCGGGAGGACACCGGGGAGCTGTTTTTT
TRBV20-1	TRBJ2-1	many	TRBD1	CSASRANRGRQFF	TGCAGTGCTAGTAGGGCGAACAGGGGGCGGCAGTTCTTC
TRBV6-1	TRBJ1-1	many	-	CASRGLRGNTEAFF	TGTGCCAGCCGTGGGTTGAGGGGTAACACTGAAGCTTTCTTT
TRBV20-1	TRBJ1-1	-	-	CSAQAGSSLNTEAFF	TGCAGTGCCCAAGCGGGCAGCTCCTTGAACACTGAAGCTTTCTTT
TRBV18	TRBJ1-1	many	TRBD1	CASSPPPTGGTEAFF	TGTGCCAGCTCACCACCCCCGACAGGGGGTACTGAAGCTTTCTTT
TRBV6-1	TRBJ1-2	-	-	CASRSPGVANYGYTF	TGTGCCAGCAGGAGTCCAGGGGTAGCTAACTATGGCTACACCTTC
TRBV3-1	TRBJ1-5	many	-	CASSQDRAANQPQHF	TGTGCCAGCAGCCAAGACAGAGCCGCGAATCAGCCCCAGCATTTT
TRBV11-2	TRBJ2-7	many	-	CASSLITYEQYF	TGTGCCAGCAGCTTAATTACTTACGAGCAGTACTTC
TRBV4-1	TRBJ2-5	-	TRBD1	CARSQVAGGETQYF	TGCGCCAGGAGCCAAGTGGCAGGGGGAGAGACCCAGTACTTC
TRBV12-3/TRBV12-4	TRBJ2-7	few	TRBD2	CASSPKGAGEVLDEQYF	TGTGCCAGCAGTCCAAAGGGAGCGGGAGAAGTCCTCGACGAGCAGTACTTC
TRBV5-1	TRBJ2-3	many	-	CASSLGGPGTDTQYF	TGCGCCAGCAGCTTAGGTGGACCAGGCACAGATACGCAGTATTTT
TRBV12-3/TRBV12-4	TRBJ1-5	many	-	CASSLRGTSNQPQHF	TGTGCCAGCAGTTTAAGAGGGACGAGCAATCAGCCCCAGCATTTT
TRBV5-5	TRBJ2-1	-	TRBD2	CASSREGGHNEQFF	TGTGCCAGCAGCCGGGAGGGAGGGCACAATGAGCAGTTCTTC
TRBV30	TRBJ2-3	many	-	CAWSVGGRTDTQYF	TGTGCCTGGAGTGTAGGGGGGAGGACAGATACGCAGTATTTT